This T cell receptor beta chain was sequenced in a study of regulatory T cells in long-lasting Graves disease (dated by TCRdb to the early 2020s). For the study in its entirety: Persistent Graves' disease was defined as antithyroid drug treatment for over 5 years with persistently positive TSH receptor autoantibodies. Persistent Graves' disease patients were compared with newly diagnosed Graves' disease patients by peripheral blood TCR sequencing and RNA sequencing. The study was registered as a clinical trial and conducted in China. TCR sequencing covered about 13 persistent and roughly 20 newly diagnosed Graves' disease patients, around 35 samples in total. In the clinical cohort, patients with persistent Graves' disease had used antithyroid drugs for an average of about 10.3 years.

Counted from cysteine to phenylalanine, this CDR3 has 12 amino acids. Just CDR3 DNA is preserved here, 36 bases in frame from base 1. The V and J ends are trimmed by 4 bases and 6 bases, leaving 10 bases between them. According to the germline V gene, CDR1 reads SQVTM and CDR2 reads ANQGSEA. For this clonotype: Its antigen is not yet known. The record has no base qualities; no much larger clone is one base away.

Study-wide conclusions, independent of this receptor: More public clonotypes were shared among persistent patients (under 3,000) than among newly diagnosed patients (966). As a limitation, the authors acknowledged that the small sample size may reduce accuracy. The study examined only peripheral blood because the primary lesion, thyroid tissue, could not be accessed. Sequencing and analysis were limited to the TCR beta chain. Preferential use of TRBV28, TRBJ1-2 and TRBJ2-5 was observed in persistent disease, whereas TRBV20-1 and TRBJ2-1 were favored in newly diagnosed disease. Persistent Graves' disease patients showed lower TCR Shannon entropy and fewer highly expanded clones than newly diagnosed patients, suggesting clonal expansion.

The time point label, as the study defines it: persistent/refractory GD, antithyroid drugs over 5 years with positive TRAb. For both TCR sequencing and RNA sequencing, RNA was extracted from PBMCs in TRIzol. Graves' disease was diagnosed according to American Thyroid Association guidelines. Patients for the study were recruited at an endocrinology department in Xi'an, China. Each patient gave 7.5 to 10 milliliters of peripheral blood, collected in an EDTA anticoagulant tube. Ficoll Paque Plus density gradient separation was used to isolate PBMCs, and no further T cell sorting was performed. RNA quality was checked with an Agilent 2100 Bioanalyzer and agarose gel, and concentration with a NanoDrop 2000. Receptors were amplified or captured by multiplex PCR. Instrument on record: Illumina HiSeq 4000. TCR beta libraries were built with iRepertoire HTBI primers and Arm-PCR amplification of CDR3 regions. Before sequencing, the PCR products went through gel purification. The paper's data handling went like this. Across samples, approximately 68 TRBV and 13 to 15 TRBJ segments were identified and used for gene usage analysis of CDR3 amino acid clonotypes. COPE and FqMerger were used to merge the filtered high-quality paired reads into contigs. BLAST was used to align contigs to IMGT TRBV, TRBD and TRBJ reference genes, and CDR3 was defined according to IMGT. Highly expanded clones were defined as clonotypes with a frequency above 0.1%. Repertoire diversity was measured by Shannon entropy, and V-J evenness by the Gini coefficient. Clonotypes shared by more than one individual were considered public. Clones were called with MiXCR by TCRdb after fastp trimmed the public reads at Q25, and only in-frame beta chains were retained. Duplicate CDR3 protein sequences are folded into a single record with the most common DNA and genes. Clone size and V and J calls follow TCRdb, not the original study. The sample has about 470,000 distinct CDR3 sequences on record, roughly 21% of them singletons. The ten largest clones represent 6.5% to 9% of the sample.

This material consisted of peripheral blood mononuclear cells (PBMCs), taken when the disease was refractory, from a patient treated with antithyroid drugs. This sequence originates from a female donor with Graves disease. In this chain, TRBV29-1 is recombined with TRBJ1-5; no D segment can be confidently identified. The CDR3 sequence is CSVVVPGQPQHF. The DNA sequence is given as TGCAGCGTTGTGGTCCCGGGTCAGCCCCAGCATTTT.